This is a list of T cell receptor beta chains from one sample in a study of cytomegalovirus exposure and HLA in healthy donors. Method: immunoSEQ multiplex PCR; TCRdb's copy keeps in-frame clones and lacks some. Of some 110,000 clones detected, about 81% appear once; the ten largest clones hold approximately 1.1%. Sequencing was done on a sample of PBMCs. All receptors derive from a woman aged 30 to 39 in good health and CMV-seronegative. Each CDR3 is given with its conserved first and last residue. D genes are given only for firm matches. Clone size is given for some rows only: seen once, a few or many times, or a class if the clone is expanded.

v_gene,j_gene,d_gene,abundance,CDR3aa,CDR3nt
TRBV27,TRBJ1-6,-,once,CASRRTVGSPLHF,TGTGCCAGCCGCAGGACAGTTGGTTCACCCCTCCACTTT
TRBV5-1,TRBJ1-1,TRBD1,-,CASSFTVDRVNTEAFF,TGCGCCAGCAGCTTTACTGTGGACAGGGTAAACACTGAAGCTTTCTTT
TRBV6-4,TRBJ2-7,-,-,CASSEYLRGEQYF,TGTGCCAGCAGTGAATATCTGCGGGGCGAGCAGTACTTC
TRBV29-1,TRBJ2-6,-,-,CSVLKSQDSGANVLTF,TGCAGCGTTCTAAAATCACAGGACTCTGGGGCCAACGTCCTGACTTTC
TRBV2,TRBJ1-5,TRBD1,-,CASRQGQVFNQPQHF,TGTGCCAGCAGGCAGGGACAGGTTTTCAATCAGCCCCAGCATTTT
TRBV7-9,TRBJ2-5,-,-,CASSRGAGETQYF,TGTGCCAGCAGCCGGGGGGCTGGAGAGACCCAGTACTTC
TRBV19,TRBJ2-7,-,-,CASSIVGGLSYEQYF,TGTGCCAGTAGTATTGTCGGGGGGCTCTCCTACGAGCAGTACTTC
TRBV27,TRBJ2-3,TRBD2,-,CASSLSLAGGPTDTQYF,TGTGCCAGCAGTTTATCGTTAGCGGGAGGGCCCACAGATACGCAGTATTTT
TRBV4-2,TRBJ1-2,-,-,CASSQDKFGGHYGYTF,TGTGCCAGCAGCCAAGATAAGTTTGGGGGCCACTATGGCTACACCTTC
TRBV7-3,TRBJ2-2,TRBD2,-,CASSLTPLAVTGELFF,TGTGCCAGCAGCTTAACGCCACTAGCGGTTACCGGGGAGCTGTTTTTT
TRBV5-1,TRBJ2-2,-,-,CASSQDSANTGELFF,TGCGCCAGCAGCCAGGACAGTGCGAACACCGGGGAGCTGTTTTTT
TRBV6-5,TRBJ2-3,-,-,CASRGLGEADTQYF,TGTGCCAGCAGGGGACTTGGGGAGGCAGATACGCAGTATTTT
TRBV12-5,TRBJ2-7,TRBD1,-,CASGLGDRGQGEQYF,TGTGCTAGTGGTTTGGGGGACAGGGGGCAAGGCGAGCAGTACTTC
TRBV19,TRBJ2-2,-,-,CASSNSVTGELFF,TGTGCCAGTAGTAATAGCGTGACCGGGGAGCTGTTTTTT
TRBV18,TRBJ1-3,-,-,CASSPAAGSGNTIYF,TGTGCCAGCTCACCCGCGGCCGGCTCTGGAAACACCATATATTTT
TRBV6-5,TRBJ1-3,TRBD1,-,CASSYQGTGGNTIYF,TGTGCCAGCAGTTACCAAGGGACAGGCGGAAACACCATATATTTT
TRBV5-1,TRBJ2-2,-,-,CASSTGNTGELFF,TGCGCCAGCTCGACAGGTAACACCGGGGAGCTGTTTTTT
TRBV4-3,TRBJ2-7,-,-,CASSQPRAKCYEQYF,TGCGCCAGCAGCCAACCGCGGGCTAAGTGTTACGAGCAGTACTTC
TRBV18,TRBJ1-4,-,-,CASSPDSGTLAEKLFF,TGTGCCAGCTCACCGGACTCCGGGACTCTGGCCGAAAAACTGTTTTTT
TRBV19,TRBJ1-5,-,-,CASSPRADYSNQPQHF,TGTGCCAGTAGTCCTCGGGCAGACTATAGCAATCAGCCCCAGCATTTT
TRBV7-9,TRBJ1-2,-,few,CASSSEYYGYTF,TGTGCCAGCAGTTCGGAGTACTATGGCTACACCTTC
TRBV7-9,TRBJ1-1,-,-,CASSLSVEAEAFF,TGTGCCAGCAGCTTAAGCGTTGAAGCTGAAGCTTTCTTT
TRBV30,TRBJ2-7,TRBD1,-,CAWSEGQGFHEQYF,TGTGCCTGGAGTGAGGGACAGGGGTTCCACGAGCAGTACTTC
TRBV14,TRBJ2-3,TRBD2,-,CASSQWGLAGVEDTQYF,TGTGCCAGCAGCCAATGGGGACTAGCGGGAGTCGAAGATACGCAGTATTTT
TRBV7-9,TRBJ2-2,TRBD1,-,CSSSGIMGQPNTGELFF,TGTTCCAGCAGCGGAATAATGGGACAGCCGAACACCGGGGAGCTGTTTTTT
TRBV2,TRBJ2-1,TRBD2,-,CANTGTSGMNEQFF,TGTGCCAACACCGGGACTAGCGGGATGAATGAGCAGTTCTTC
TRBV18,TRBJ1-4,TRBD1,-,CASADRANEKLFF,TGTGCCAGCGCGGACAGGGCTAATGAAAAACTGTTTTTT
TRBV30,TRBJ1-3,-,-,CAWTPQTGSGNTIYF,TGTGCCTGGACTCCCCAGACAGGCTCTGGAAACACCATATATTTT
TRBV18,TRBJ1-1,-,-,CASSPREMNTEAFF,TGTGCCAGCTCACCGAGGGAAATGAACACTGAAGCTTTCTTT
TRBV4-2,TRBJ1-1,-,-,CASSQAGYTLNTEAFF,TGTGCCAGCAGCCAAGCCGGGTATACTCTGAACACTGAAGCTTTCTTT
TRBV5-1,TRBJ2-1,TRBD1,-,CASSPGTGVEQFF,TGCGCCAGCAGCCCCGGGACAGGGGTCGAGCAGTTCTTC
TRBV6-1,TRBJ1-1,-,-,CASSEWATEAFF,TGTGCCAGCAGTGAATGGGCCACTGAAGCTTTCTTT
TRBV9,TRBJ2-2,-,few,CASSVDFYNTGELFF,TGTGCCAGCAGCGTCGACTTCTATAACACCGGGGAGCTGTTTTTT
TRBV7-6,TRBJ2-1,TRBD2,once,CAWSGRVNNEQFF,TGTGCCTGGAGCGGGAGGGTTAACAATGAGCAGTTCTTC
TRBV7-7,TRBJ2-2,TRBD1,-,CASSLVGDRVTTGELFF,TGTGCTAGCAGCTTAGTAGGGGACAGGGTTACCACCGGGGAGCTGTTTTTT
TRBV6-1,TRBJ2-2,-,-,CASSVRAPGGLNTGELFF,TGTGCCAGCAGTGTCCGGGCCCCGGGGGGCTTGAACACCGGGGAGCTGTTTTTT
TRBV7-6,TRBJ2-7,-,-,CASSLAAGQSYEQYF,TGTGCCAGCAGCTTAGCCGCGGGACAGTCCTACGAGCAGTACTTC
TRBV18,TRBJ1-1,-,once,CASSPAQRNTEAFF,TGTGCCAGCTCACCGGCACAGAGGAACACTGAAGCTTTCTTT
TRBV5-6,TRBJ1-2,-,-,CASSQGDYYGYTF,TGTGCCAGCAGCCAAGGGGATTACTATGGCTACACCTTC
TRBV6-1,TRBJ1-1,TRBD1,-,CASRRDRQGMAFF,TGTGCCAGCAGGAGGGACCGACAGGGCATGGCTTTCTTT
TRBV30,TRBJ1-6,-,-,CAWSPSADSPLHF,TGTGCCTGGAGTCCATCGGCGGATTCACCCCTCCACTTT
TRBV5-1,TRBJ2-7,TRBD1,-,CASSLGFPGQGYEQYF,TGCGCCAGCAGCTTGGGGTTTCCAGGACAGGGCTACGAGCAGTACTTC
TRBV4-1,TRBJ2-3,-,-,CASRPRGTSTDTQYF,TGCGCCAGCAGGCCACGGGGGACTAGCACAGATACGCAGTATTTT
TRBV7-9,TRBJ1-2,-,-,CASSLAGGGSYGYTF,TGTGCCAGCAGCCTCGCCGGCGGGGGTAGCTATGGCTACACCTTC
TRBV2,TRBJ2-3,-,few,CASAGTLLDTQYF,TGTGCCAGCGCTGGGACTTTGCTAGATACGCAGTATTTT
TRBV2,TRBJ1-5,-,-,CASSEEGHSNQPQHF,TGTGCCAGCAGTGAGGAGGGTCATAGCAATCAGCCCCAGCATTTT
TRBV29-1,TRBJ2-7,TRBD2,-,CSVEGAGGGNEQYF,TGCAGCGTTGAAGGGGCGGGGGGCGGAAACGAGCAGTACTTC
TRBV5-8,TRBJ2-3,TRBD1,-,CASSFTGDTDTQYF,TGTGCCAGCAGCTTTACAGGGGACACAGATACGCAGTATTTT
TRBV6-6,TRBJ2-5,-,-,CATRVQEFGTQYF,TGTGCCACCCGGGTACAGGAATTTGGGACCCAGTACTTC
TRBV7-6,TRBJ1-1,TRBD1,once,CASSPRDRNCPEAFF,TGTGCCAGCAGCCCTCGGGACAGGAATTGCCCTGAAGCTTTCTTT
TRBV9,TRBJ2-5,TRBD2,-,CASSVAGGIGETQYF,TGTGCCAGCAGCGTAGCGGGGGGGATCGGGGAGACCCAGTACTTC
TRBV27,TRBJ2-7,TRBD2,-,CASSLFSGGAYEQYF,TGTGCCAGCAGTTTATTTAGCGGGGGGGCCTACGAGCAGTACTTC
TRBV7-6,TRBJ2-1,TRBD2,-,CASSLATSGSRNEQFF,TGTGCCAGCAGCTTAGCGACTAGCGGGAGTCGCAATGAGCAGTTCTTC
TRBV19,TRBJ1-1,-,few,CASIQGNTEAFF,TGTGCCAGTATTCAGGGGAACACTGAAGCTTTCTTT
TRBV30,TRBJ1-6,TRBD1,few,CAWSVPGTGASPLHF,TGTGCCTGGAGTGTACCGGGGACAGGGGCTTCACCCCTCCACTTT
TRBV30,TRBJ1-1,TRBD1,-,CAWAGQMNTEAFF,TGTGCCTGGGCGGGACAGATGAACACTGAAGCTTTCTTT
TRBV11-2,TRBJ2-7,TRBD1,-,CASGLGTVTTNF,TGTGCCAGCGGCCTAGGGACAGTTACTACGAACTTC
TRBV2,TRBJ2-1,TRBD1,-,CASRSGTGAYNEQFF,TGTGCCAGCAGGTCCGGGACAGGGGCCTACAATGAGCAGTTCTTC